Detailed here is one T cell receptor beta chain. The sample belongs to a study of memory CD4+ T cells and cytomegalovirus serostatus. Germline CDR1 MGHRA, CDR2 YSYEKL. V lost 2 bases to trimming and J lost 7 bases; unmatched junction nucleotides: 7. This CDR3 is 15 amino acids long. TCRdb's table, derived via immunoSEQ multiplex PCR, lists solely in-frame clones and lacks some. The sample contains approximately 30,000 clones, about three quarters of which appear only once. Single viable CD3+CD4+CD8-CD45RO+ cells were sorted as the memory CD4+ T cells. Serostatus was set by detecting CMV pp150, pp28, p38, p52 IgG. Total CD4+ T cells were enriched by CD4 positive selection.

The sample consisted of memory CD4+ T cells from blood. The origin of this receptor is an adult in good health and CMV-seronegative. Some clones in this sample may be carry-over from other donors' samples. V gene TRBV4-1 combines with J gene TRBJ2-1; 8 bases line up with TRBD1. CDR3 residues: CASSQRQGRQNEQFF. The CDR3 region has the DNA TGCGCCAGCAGCCAACGACAGGGGCGGCAGAATGAGCAGTTCTTC.